This T cell receptor (beta chain) is from a study of T cells in Graves' hyperthyroidism and ophthalmopathy. Study-wide results and caveats: For ophthalmopathy, model prediction preceded onset by a median about 6 months. Clonotypes that were expanded in thyroid above 0.001 mostly appeared in blood too.

Absent ophthalmopathy progression within 18 months defined stable Graves' hyperthyroidism. PBMCs came from 9 to 10 ml fresh peripheral blood. Notes on this clonotype: Its antigen is unidentified. This may be a read error: a much more frequent sequence differs by one nucleotide.

The CDR3 has 14 residues. From germline, CDR1 is KGHSY and CDR2 FQNENV. The CDR3 regions of TCR beta were amplified from RNA transcripts. A set of HTBI primers served as the primers for a first-round RT-PCR of the TCR CDR3. TCRdb redid the calling of the multiplex PCR reads with MiXCR, one entry per CDR3 protein. This sample has about 360,000 distinct CDR3 sequences, with about 12% found just once. V gene TRBV16 combines with J gene TRBJ1-2, with D possibly TRBD1 on 5 matching bases. The material sequenced was blood. The source of this sequence is a young woman with Graves' hyperthyroidism. Here the CDR3 reads CASNQSPGGNGYTF. The CDR3 DNA reads as TGTGCCAGCAACCAATCCCCCGGGGGTAATGGCTACACCTTC.